This T cell receptor beta chain was retrieved from a study of patients and donors after allogeneic stem cell transplantation. CDR1 is SGHAT, CDR2 FQNNGV, per germline. Trimming shortened V by 1 base and J by 17 bases, and 14 bases separated the two germline ends. The CDR3 has 12 residues. TCRdb ran MiXCR on the RT-PCR reads and lists one entry per CDR3 protein. The sample yields 80,000 to 90,000 distinct CDR3 sequences, roughly 48% seen once. The chain carries TRBV11-2 and TRBJ1-4; D might be TRBD1 (6 bases). The sequence derives from a human donor who was either an allogeneic HSCT recipient or a stem cell or donor lymphocyte infusion donor (not recorded which). It is not recorded whose cells these are; they may come from a transplant donor. The source material was blood, either unsorted or a sorted T cell fraction (not recorded which). CDR3 DNA: TGTGCCAGCAGCTTAGGATCAGGGGACCGTTTTTTT. Amino acids: CASSLGSGDRFF.